This TCR beta chain is drawn from a study of cytomegalovirus exposure and HLA in healthy donors. Study details: Researchers previously reported finding just under 120 million unique TCR beta sequences from around 200 million T cells.

Whole-study findings and limits: Within a later analysis, the majority of CMV-associated TCR beta chains appeared HLA-restricted. The majority of TCR sequences were rare, yet some public TCRs appeared in many donors. The study designated fewer than 200 TCR beta chains cytomegalovirus-associated.

The PCR had 60 Vbeta and 13 Jbeta primers. Some clones are missing from TCRdb's copy, which holds only in-frame ones; the method was immunoSEQ multiplex PCR. The table records around 150,000 clones, roughly 82% of them present only once. Trimming removed 3 bases at V and 4 bases at J, with 10 bases between. This CDR3 comprises 12 residues. Germline values: CDR1 GTSNPN, CDR2 SVGIG (reference sequence). Comment on this clone: Its target is not known.

The chain recombines TRBV30 with TRBJ2-7; D is possibly TRBD1 (6 bases). The sequenced sample was PBMCs. This receptor was obtained from a girl aged 10-17 years in good health and CMV-seropositive. CDR3 residues: CAWRGAGYEQYF. Written as DNA, the CDR3 is TGTGCCTGGAGGGGGGCAGGGTACGAGCAGTACTTC.